The 10 T cell receptor beta chains below all came from one sample that was sequenced in a study of OX40 agonist ivuxolimab in advanced cancers. The assay was immunoSEQ multiplex PCR, and TCRdb's table has in-frame clones only and misses some. Altogether roughly 53,000 clones are present, approximately 84% being singletons, with the ten largest covering around 4.3%. The material sequenced was CD4+ or CD8+ T cells sorted from blood, taken in a trial of the OX40 agonist ivuxolimab. The receptors shown here come from an adult with an advanced solid tumor such as melanoma, head and neck, liver or kidney cancer.

The chain carries TRBV19 and TRBJ2-2; D gene unclear. CDR1 is LNHDA, CDR2 SQIVND, per germline (reference sequence). V shed 6 bases and J shed 4 bases, with 6 bases lying between them. The CDR3 contains 12 residues. The CDR3 region is CASRISTGELFF. The DNA of the CDR3 is TGTGCCAGTAGAATCTCCACCGGGGAGCTGTTTTTT.

The chain combines TRBV11-2 with TRBJ2-7; 10 positions match TRBD2. CDR1 is SGHAT, CDR2 FQNNGV, per germline. CDR3 length: 16 amino acids. V shed 1 base and J 3 bases; nucleotides not matched to a gene: 6. CDR3 DNA sequence: TGTGCCAGCAGCTTAGTACCTAGCGGGAGACTCTACGAGCAGTACTTC. Its protein product is CASSLVPSGRLYEQYF.

The chain is built from TRBV7-2 and TRBJ2-3; D not resolved. Trimming left V 1 base short and J 2 bases short, with 7 bases between. The CDR3 loop spans 14 amino acids. Germline CDR1 and CDR2: SGHTA and FQGNSA. The CDR3 sequence: CASSLGMDTDTQYF. The CDR3 bases are TGTGCCAGCAGCTTAGGGATGGACACAGATACGCAGTATTTT.

The chain employs TRBV5-1 and TRBJ2-4, with 10 bases fitting TRBD2. CDR3 length: 14 residues. Unmatched junction bases numbered 11, after V lost 4 bases and J lost 13 bases. The germline V gene has CDR1 SGHRS and CDR2 YFSETQ. This CDR3 is CASSQEAGGLAQYF. Here the CDR3 DNA reads TGCGCCAGCAGCCAGGAGGCGGGGGGACTAGCGCAGTACTTC.

The chain uses TRBV2 and TRBJ2-5; D possibly corresponds to TRBD1 (6 bases). V lost 5 bases, J lost 0 bases, and 10 bases lay in between. Looked up from germline, CDR1 is SNHLY and CDR2 is FYNNEI. The CDR3 has 14 residues. In DNA, the CDR3 is TGTGCCAGCAGTTTCGGACAGTACCAAGAGACCCAGTACTTC. It specifies CASSFGQYQETQYF.

V and J are TRBV5-6 and TRBJ1-1; D perhaps matches TRBD1 (5 bases). Trimming cost V 3 bases and J 0 bases, with 12 bases left between them. The CDR3 has 15 amino acids. Looked up from germline, CDR1 is SGHDT and CDR2 is YYEEEE. CDR3 bases: TGTGCCAGCAGCTCAATCAGGGTACTGAACACTGAAGCTTTCTTT. Residues: CASSSIRVLNTEAFF. Supplemented by reference TRBV5-6 and TRBJ1-1, the full variable domain reads DAGVTQSPTHLIKTRGQQVTLRCSPKSGHDTVSWYQQALGQGPQFIFQYYEEEERQRGNFPDRFSGHQFPNYSSELNVNALLLGDSALYLCASSSIRVLNTEAFFGQGTRLTVV.

J is TRBJ1-6 and V is TRBV6-5; D gene unclear. Trimming shortened V by 5 bases and J by 5 bases, and 10 bases separated the two germline ends. This CDR3 is built from 14 residues. Germline CDR1 is MNHEY and CDR2 is SVGAGI. The CDR3 loop is CASSVAENNSPLHF. In DNA form, the CDR3 reads TGTGCCAGCAGTGTGGCAGAGAATAATTCACCCCTCCACTTT.

This clone was picked up one time. J is TRBJ2-7 and V is TRBV25-1; possibly TRBD1 or TRBD2 for D (5 bases each). Trimming removed 3 bases from V and 6 bases from J, with 21 bases in between. CDR1 MGHDK and CDR2 SYGVNS come from the germline V gene. The CDR3 consists of 16 residues. CDR3 nucleotides: TGTGCCAGCAGTGACATGAGGAGAGGGGTTCGGGGCGAGCAGTACTTC. This gives the protein CASSDMRRGVRGEQYF.

This clone was counted between two and nine times. This chain links TRBV28 with TRBJ1-1; TRBD1 might be the D (5 bases). The V gene lost 3 bases and the J gene lost 3 bases, with 14 bases spanning the gap. This CDR3 region has 15 residues. In germline, CDR1 is MDHEN, CDR2 SYDVKM. This chain's CDR3 is CASSLPQWGDTEAFF. CDR3 sequence (DNA): TGTGCCAGCAGTTTGCCCCAATGGGGGGACACTGAAGCTTTCTTT.

In its sample, this clone was seen once. The chain joins TRBV19 to TRBJ2-7, with TRBD2 matching over 13 bases. J gave up 7 bases and V 1 base, and 4 bases lay outside the gene matches. Looked up from germline, CDR1 is LNHDA and CDR2 is SQIVND (reference sequence). CDR3 length: 15 amino acids. CDR3: CASSIGTSGRREQYF. The DNA for the CDR3 is TGTGCCAGTAGTATAGGGACTAGCGGGAGACGTGAGCAGTACTTC.